Presented here are 8 T cell receptor beta chains from one specimen sequenced in a study of T cell responses to AZD1222 COVID-19 vaccine. TCRdb's copy holds only in-frame clones and misses some; the assay was immunoSEQ multiplex PCR. The sample yields about 74,000 clones, around 93% seen once. Material: peripheral blood, obtained 28 days after the second AZD1222 dose. These receptors originate from an adult who received the AZD1222 COVID-19 vaccine.

This clone was seen once. The rearrangement joins TRBV2 to TRBJ2-7, with D tentatively TRBD1 (6 bases). The CDR3 length is 13 residues. The V end lost 8 bases, the J end lost 0 bases, and 11 bases lay between the germline ends. The germline V gene encodes CDR1 SNHLY and CDR2 FYNNEI. The DNA for the CDR3 is TGTGCCAGCGGGGGCCAAATCTCCTACGAGCAGTACTTC. It is translated as CASGGQISYEQYF. Combining the CDR3 with reference TRBV2 and TRBJ2-7 gives the whole variable domain EPEVTQTPSHQVTQMGQEVILRCVPISNHLYFYWYRQILGQKVEFLVSFYNNEISEKSEIFDDQFSVERPDGSNFTLKIRSTKLEDSAMYFCASGGQISYEQYFGPGTRLTVT.

The CDR3 coding sequence is TGTGCCAGCAGCCTATTTGATGGGACAGTCAGTTACGAGCAGTACTTC. Translating gives CASSLFDGTVSYEQYF. This chain uses TRBV7-6 with TRBJ2-7; TRBD1 matches 7 bases. Unmatched junction bases numbered 14, after V lost 5 bases and J lost 4 bases. CDR3 length equals 16 residues. Per the germline V gene, CDR1 is SGHVS and CDR2 is FNYEAQ.

The chain couples TRBV14 to TRBJ1-4; D unclear. CDR1 and CDR2 from the germline V gene are SGHDN and FVKESK. Trimming pared 4 bases from V and 10 bases from J, leaving 13 bases between. This CDR3 comprises 13 residues. The CDR3 sequence is CASSPRVVGKLFF. The CDR3 nucleotides are TGTGCCAGCAGCCCCCGGGTCGTTGGAAAACTGTTTTTT.

The V gene is TRBV30, the J gene TRBJ2-7; tentatively, D is TRBD1 or TRBD2 (5 bases each). This CDR3 contains 14 residues. Germline loops: CDR1 GTSNPN, CDR2 SVGIG (reference sequence). V shed 3 bases and J shed 3 bases, with 15 bases lying between them. The CDR3 DNA is TGTGCCTGGAGAAGGACATGGGACCTCTACGAGCAGTACTTC. It is translated as CAWRRTWDLYEQYF.

The chain joins TRBV5-1 to TRBJ2-3, with D perhaps TRBD1 (6 bases). Germline values: CDR1 SGHRS, CDR2 YFSETQ. The CDR3 has 16 amino acids. Trimming removed 0 bases at V and 2 bases at J, with 13 bases between. The CDR3 reads CASSLGDTPNTDTQYF. The CDR3 DNA follows: TGCGCCAGCAGCTTGGGGGACACCCCTAACACAGATACGCAGTATTTT.

The gene calls are TRBV6-5 and TRBJ2-1; 10 bases align to TRBD2. With V trimmed by 7 bases and J by 4 bases, 7 bases remained unmatched. The CDR3 contains 15 residues. The germline gives CDR1 MNHEY, CDR2 SVGAGI. The CDR3 DNA reads as TGTGCCAGCACCTGGACTAGCGGAGGGTACAATGAGCAGTTCTTC. Its translation is CASTWTSGGYNEQFF.

This chain connects TRBV28 to TRBJ1-1; no clear D. Trimming stripped 4 bases from V and 8 bases from J, with 11 bases between. The germline CDR1 and CDR2 sequences are MDHEN and SYDVKM. The CDR3 has 12 residues. This CDR3 is CASSSIRREAFF. The DNA of the CDR3 is TGTGCCAGCAGTTCCATCCGCCGCGAAGCTTTCTTT.

This clone was seen a handful of times. The CDR3 sequence: CATSSGRQGVSNEQFF. The CDR3 coding sequence is TGTGCCACCAGCAGCGGTCGACAGGGGGTGAGCAATGAGCAGTTCTTC. The chain has TRBV15 and TRBJ2-1; TRBD1 matches at 9 bases. CDR3 length: 16 residues. Germline CDR1 LNHNV, CDR2 YYDKDF (reference sequence). The ends lost 3 bases at V and 6 bases at J; junction bases unmatched: 9.